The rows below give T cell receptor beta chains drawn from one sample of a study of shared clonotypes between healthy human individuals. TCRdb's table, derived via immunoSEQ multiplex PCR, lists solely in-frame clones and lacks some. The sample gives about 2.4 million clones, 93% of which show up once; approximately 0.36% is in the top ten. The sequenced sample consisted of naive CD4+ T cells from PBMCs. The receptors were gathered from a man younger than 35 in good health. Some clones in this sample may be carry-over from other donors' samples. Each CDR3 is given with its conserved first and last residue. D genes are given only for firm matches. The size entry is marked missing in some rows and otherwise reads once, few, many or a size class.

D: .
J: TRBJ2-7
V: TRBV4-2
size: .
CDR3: CASSQEHRASSYEQYF
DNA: TGTGCCAGCAGCCAAGAACACAGGGCCTCCTCCTACGAGCAGTACTTC

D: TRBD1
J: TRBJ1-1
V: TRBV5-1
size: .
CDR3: CASSLSTGAQTEAFF
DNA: TGCGCCAGCAGCTTGAGTACAGGGGCGCAGACTGAAGCTTTCTTT

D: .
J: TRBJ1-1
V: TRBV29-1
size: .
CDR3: CSVQRVDTEAFF
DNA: TGCAGCGTTCAGAGGGTGGACACTGAAGCTTTCTTT

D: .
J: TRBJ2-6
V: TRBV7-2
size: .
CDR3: CASSPSLFSGANVLTF
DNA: TGTGCCAGCAGCCCCTCCCTTTTCTCTGGGGCCAACGTCCTGACTTTC

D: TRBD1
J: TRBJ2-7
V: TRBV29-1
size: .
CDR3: CSVGGGPGGLVEQYF
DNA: TGCAGCGTTGGGGGCGGGCCAGGGGGCCTGGTCGAGCAGTACTTC

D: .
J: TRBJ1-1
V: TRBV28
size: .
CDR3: CASSLGGLTEAFF
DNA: TGTGCCAGCAGTTTAGGGGGGTTAACTGAAGCTTTCTTT

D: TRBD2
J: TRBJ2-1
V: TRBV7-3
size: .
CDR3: CASSLGTTSYNEQFF
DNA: TGTGCCAGCAGCCTCGGGACTACCTCCTACAATGAGCAGTTCTTC

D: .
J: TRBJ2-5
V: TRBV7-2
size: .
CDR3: CASSLGGSQETQYF
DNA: TGTGCCAGCAGCTTAGGTGGGAGCCAAGAGACCCAGTACTTC

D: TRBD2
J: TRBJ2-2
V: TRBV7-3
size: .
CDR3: CASSPSGGTGELFF
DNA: TGTGCCAGCAGCCCCTCCGGGGGGACCGGGGAGCTGTTTTTT

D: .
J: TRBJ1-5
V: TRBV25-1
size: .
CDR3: CASTRGLRQPQHF
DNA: TGTGCCAGCACCCGGGGGCTGAGACAGCCCCAGCATTTT

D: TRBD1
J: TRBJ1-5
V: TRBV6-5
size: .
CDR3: CASSSRGRGQPQHF
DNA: TGTGCCAGCAGTTCAAGGGGGCGCGGTCAGCCCCAGCATTTT

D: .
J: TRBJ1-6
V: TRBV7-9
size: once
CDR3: CASSLVVGSSYNSPLHF
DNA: TGTGCCAGCAGCTTAGTTGTGGGGAGCTCCTATAATTCACCCCTCCACTTT

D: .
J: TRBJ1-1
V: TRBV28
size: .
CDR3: CASTGQRLNTEAFF
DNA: TGTGCCAGCACTGGACAGCGATTGAACACTGAAGCTTTCTTT

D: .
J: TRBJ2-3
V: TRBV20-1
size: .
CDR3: CSAGPGDTQYF
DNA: TGCAGTGCGGGACCAGGAGATACGCAGTATTTT

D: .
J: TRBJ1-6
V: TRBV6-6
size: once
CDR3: CASSTGPSGSPLHF
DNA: TGTGCCAGCAGTACCGGCCCCTCGGGATCACCCCTCCACTTT

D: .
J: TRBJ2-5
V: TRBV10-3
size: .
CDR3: CATRGASGNQETQYF
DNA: TGTGCCACCCGGGGGGCTAGCGGAAACCAAGAGACCCAGTACTTC

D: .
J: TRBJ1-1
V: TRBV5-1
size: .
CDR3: CASSLVTLRGTEAFF
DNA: TGCGCCAGCAGCTTGGTAACCCTCCGGGGCACTGAAGCTTTCTTT

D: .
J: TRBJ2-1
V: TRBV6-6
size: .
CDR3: CASSYAGLYNEQFF
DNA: TGTGCCAGCAGTTACGCCGGACTTTACAATGAGCAGTTCTTC

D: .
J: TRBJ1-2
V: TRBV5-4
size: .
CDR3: CASSPAGRAGDYGYTF
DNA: TGTGCCAGCAGCCCCGCAGGTAGGGCCGGCGACTATGGCTACACCTTC

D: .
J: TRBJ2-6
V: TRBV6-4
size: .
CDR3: CASSDSFRDSGANVLTF
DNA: TGTGCCAGCAGTGACTCGTTCAGGGACTCTGGGGCCAACGTCCTGACTTTC

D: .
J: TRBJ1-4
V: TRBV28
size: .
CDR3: CASITTRAPLPGGEKLFF
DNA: TGTGCCAGCATAACGACCCGGGCTCCGCTCCCCGGGGGTGAAAAACTGTTTTTT

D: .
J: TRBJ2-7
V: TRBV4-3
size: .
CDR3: CASSQVRGPYEQYF
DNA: TGCGCCAGCAGCCAAGTGCGGGGTCCCTACGAGCAGTACTTC

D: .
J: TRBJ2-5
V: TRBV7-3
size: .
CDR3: CASSPKAGVETQYF
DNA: TGTGCCAGCAGCCCCAAGGCTGGGGTAGAGACCCAGTACTTC

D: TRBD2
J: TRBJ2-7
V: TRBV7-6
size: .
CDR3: CASSLGTSGAPVNEQYF
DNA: TGTGCCAGCAGCTTAGGTACTAGCGGGGCCCCCGTCAACGAGCAGTACTTC

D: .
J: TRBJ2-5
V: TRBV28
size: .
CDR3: CASSGGRETQYF
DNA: TGTGCCAGCAGTGGGGGCAGGGAGACCCAGTACTTC

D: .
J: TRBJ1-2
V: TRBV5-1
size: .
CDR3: CASSPGQVYGYTF
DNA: TGCGCCAGCAGCCCGGGACAAGTCTATGGCTACACCTTC

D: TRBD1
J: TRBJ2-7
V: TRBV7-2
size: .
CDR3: CASSWATGVEQYF
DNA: TGTGCCAGCAGCTGGGCCACAGGGGTCGAGCAGTACTTC

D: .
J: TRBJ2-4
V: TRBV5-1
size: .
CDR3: CASSLVVGNIQYF
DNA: TGCGCCAGCAGCTTGGTGGTCGGAAACATTCAGTACTTC

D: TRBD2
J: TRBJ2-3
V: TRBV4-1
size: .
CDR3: CASSPLAGGPGDTQYF
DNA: TGCGCCAGCAGCCCGCTAGCGGGAGGGCCAGGAGATACGCAGTATTTT

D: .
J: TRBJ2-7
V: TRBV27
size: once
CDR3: CASKGLASYEQYF
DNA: TGTGCCAGCAAGGGACTTGCGTCCTACGAGCAGTACTTC

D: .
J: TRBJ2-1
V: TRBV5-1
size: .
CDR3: CASGRRGRGNEQFF
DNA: TGCGCCAGCGGGAGGAGGGGTCGTGGCAATGAGCAGTTCTTC

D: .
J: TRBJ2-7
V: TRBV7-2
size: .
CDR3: CASSASGTLTGHEQYF
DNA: TGTGCCAGCAGCGCCTCCGGGACCCTAACGGGACACGAGCAGTACTTC

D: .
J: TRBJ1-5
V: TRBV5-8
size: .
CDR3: CASSLDGDSNQPQHF
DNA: TGTGCCAGCAGCTTGGACGGTGATAGCAATCAGCCCCAGCATTTT

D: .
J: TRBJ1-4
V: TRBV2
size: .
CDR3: CASVRWGAIREKLFF
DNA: TGTGCCAGCGTGCGTTGGGGGGCAATCCGCGAAAAACTGTTTTTT

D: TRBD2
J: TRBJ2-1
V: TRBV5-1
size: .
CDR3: CASSLEGGGHNEQFF
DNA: TGCGCCAGCAGCTTGGAGGGCGGGGGACACAATGAGCAGTTCTTC

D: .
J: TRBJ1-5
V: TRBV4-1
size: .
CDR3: CASSQDPNQPQHF
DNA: TGCGCCAGCAGCCAAGATCCCAATCAGCCCCAGCATTTT

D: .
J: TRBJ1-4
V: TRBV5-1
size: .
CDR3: CASSLTVATNEKLFF
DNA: TGCGCCAGCAGCCTGACGGTAGCAACTAATGAAAAACTGTTTTTT

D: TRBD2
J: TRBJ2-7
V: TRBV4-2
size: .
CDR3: CASSLHPGLAGGSSYEQYF
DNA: TGTGCCAGCAGCCTTCATCCGGGACTAGCGGGAGGGAGCTCCTACGAGCAGTACTTC

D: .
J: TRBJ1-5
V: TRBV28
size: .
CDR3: CASSLSLPGPQHF
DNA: TGTGCCAGCAGTTTATCTCTGCCGGGGCCCCAGCATTTT

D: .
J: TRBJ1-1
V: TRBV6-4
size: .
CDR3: CASSANTWTEAFF
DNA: TGTGCCAGCAGTGCTAATACGTGGACTGAAGCTTTCTTT

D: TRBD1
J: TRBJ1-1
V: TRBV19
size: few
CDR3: CASSIGGQTQAAFF
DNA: TGTGCCAGTAGTATAGGGGGACAGACTCAAGCAGCTTTCTTT

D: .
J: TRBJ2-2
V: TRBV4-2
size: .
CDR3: CASSQDQSGTGELFF
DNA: TGTGCCAGCAGCCAAGATCAGTCTGGTACCGGGGAGCTGTTTTTT